This T cell receptor beta chain was identified during a study of cytomegalovirus exposure and HLA in healthy donors. Primers included in the PCR were 60 Vbeta and 13 Jbeta primers. Assay used: immunoSEQ multiplex PCR; TCRdb lists only in-frame clones, some missing. The table shows around 200,000 clones, with around 84% occurring only once. Germline V gene lookup returns CDR1 SGHAT and CDR2 FQNNGV. The V gene lost 5 bases and the J gene lost 4 bases, with 21 bases spanning the gap. This CDR3 region has 17 residues. Sequencing was performed on PBMCs. The chain carries TRBV11-2 and TRBJ2-1; maybe TRBD2 (7 bases). The sequence was obtained from a girl between 2 and 10 years old in good health and CMV-seropositive. CDR3 in DNA: TGTGCCAGCAGCCCGTTCGGGGGGCAGTGGGAATACAATGAGCAGTTCTTC. Translated: CASSPFGGQWEYNEQFF.